This TCR beta chain is from a study of cytomegalovirus exposure and HLA in healthy donors. About the research overall: An earlier analysis found around 120 million unique TCR beta sequences from about 190 million T cells. General study findings and limits: Later analysis indicated greater clonal expansion among HLA-associated TCR beta chains than among equally common other chains.

With regard to this clone: Its antigen is still unknown.

This CDR3 spans 15 amino acids. Trimming removed 1 base at V and 5 bases at J, with 14 bases between. Germline assignment: CDR1 MGHRA and CDR2 YSYEKL. The PCR made use of 60 Vbeta and 13 Jbeta primers. The authors' processing: The count from a later analysis was some 80 million unique TCR beta chains, around 10 million of them shared. TCRdb's copy holds only in-frame clones and misses some; the assay was immunoSEQ multiplex PCR. The D gene and trimming were derived from the DNA, and the V and J assignments and clone size from that table. The sample records approximately 99,000 clones, roughly four fifths being singletons.

The V gene is TRBV4-1, the J gene TRBJ1-2, with D possibly TRBD1 on 5 matching bases. The TCR was taken from a man aged 40-50 years in good health and CMV-seropositive. The sample taken for sequencing was PBMCs. CDR3 sequence reads: CASSQGQGEGYGYTF. DNA of the CDR3: TGCGCCAGCAGCCAAGGACAAGGGGAGGGGTATGGCTACACCTTC.